This T cell receptor (beta chain) appears in the sequencing data of a study of blood T cell repertoires in COVID-19. Study background: From the United States, Italy and Spain came samples of acute and convalescent COVID-19. T cells, B-cell-depleted T cells, or PBMCs provided the cDNA or gDNA that served as material.

Authors' processing steps: Estimated nucleated cell counts came from reference gene primer amplification. Generated by immunoSEQ multiplex PCR, the TCRdb table keeps only in-frame clones and is missing some. The DNA was the basis for D and trimming; V, J and clone size are from that table. This table has roughly 200,000 clones, about nine tenths appearing once. The CDR3 loop spans 12 amino acids. Trimming took 5 bases from V and 10 from J, leaving 9 bases between them. Germline V gene data show CDR1 as MNHEY and CDR2 as SVGAGI. Sequencing was performed on peripheral blood. V is TRBV6-5 and J is TRBJ1-6; a possible D gene is TRBD1 (5 bases). The sequence came from a young man with active or convalescent COVID-19. CDR3 nucleotides: TGTGCCAGCAGTACCAGGGCCTCACCCCTCCACTTT. It translates to CASSTRASPLHF.